This T cell receptor beta chain was documented in a study of CD8 T cells in Susac syndrome. Findings and limits, study-wide: The relatively small number of individuals in the TCR sequencing and HLA analysis was acknowledged by the study.

Germline V gene data show CDR1 as MGHRA and CDR2 as YSYEKL. This CDR3 region has 15 residues. V lost 2 bases and J lost 8, with 18 bases in between. On this clonotype itself: Antigen specificity is unknown.

TCR beta sequencing was performed on blood CD8+ and CD4+ T cells. Reverse transcription of about 0.5 to 1 ug RNA was performed with random hexamers. Amplification of TCR beta CDR3 spanned 54 Vbeta and 13 Jbeta via immunoSEQ multiplex PCR. TCRdb re-called the immunoSEQ multiplex PCR reads with MiXCR, one entry per CDR3 protein. Among some 190,000 distinct CDR3 sequences listed, almost 96% were seen once. Sequencing was carried out using CD4+ T cells from PBMCs. This sequence joins TRBV4-1 and TRBJ1-1; possibly TRBD1 for D (6 bases). This receptor was identified in a human donor with multiple sclerosis. The CDR3 here is CASSQRAGVGSEAFF. Written as DNA, the CDR3 is TGCGCCAGCAGCCAACGGGCAGGGGTGGGATCCGAAGCTTTCTTT.